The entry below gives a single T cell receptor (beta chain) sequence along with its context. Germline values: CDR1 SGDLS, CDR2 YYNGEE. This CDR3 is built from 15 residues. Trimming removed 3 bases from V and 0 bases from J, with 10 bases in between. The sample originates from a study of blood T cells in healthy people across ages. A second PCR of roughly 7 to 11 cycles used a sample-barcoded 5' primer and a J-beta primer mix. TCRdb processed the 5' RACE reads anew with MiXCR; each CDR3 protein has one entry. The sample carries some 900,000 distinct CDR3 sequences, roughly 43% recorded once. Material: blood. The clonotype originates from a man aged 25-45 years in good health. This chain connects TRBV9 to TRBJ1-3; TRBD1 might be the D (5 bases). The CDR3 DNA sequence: TGTGCCAGCAGCGAGACAGTCTTCTCTGGAAACACCATATATTTT. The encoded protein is CASSETVFSGNTIYF. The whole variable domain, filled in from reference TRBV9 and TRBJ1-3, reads DSGVTQTPKHLITATGQRVTLRCSPRSGDLSVYWYQQSLDQGLQFLIQYYNGEERAKGNILERFSAQQFPDLHSELNLSSLELGDSALYFCASSETVFSGNTIYFGEGSWLTVV.